These 9 T cell receptor beta chains were sequenced from one sample in a study of blood T cell repertoires in COVID-19. The method was immunoSEQ multiplex PCR; TCRdb's version includes in-frame clones alone and lacks a portion of them. The sample holds approximately 94,000 clones; around 85% are singletons and the top ten take under 15%. The material sequenced was peripheral blood. The origin of the receptors is a man between 50 and 59 years old with active or convalescent COVID-19.

For the CDR3, the DNA is TGTGCCAGCAACCCCGGGACAGGGGGCCCCAGCTCCTACGAGCAGTACTTC. This gives the protein CASNPGTGGPSSYEQYF. V and J are TRBV7-9 and TRBJ2-7, with 12 bases that match TRBD1. Germline CDR1 SEHNR, CDR2 FQNEAQ (reference sequence). V shed 7 bases and J 0 bases; nucleotides not matched to a gene: 10. The CDR3 is 17 residues long.

This CDR3 reads CASSFKPPSRGRTIQYF. CDR3 bases: TGTGCCAGCAGCTTTAAACCCCCGAGCAGGGGGCGCACCATTCAGTACTTC. The V call is TRBV11-3, the J call TRBJ2-4; TRBD1 matches at 8 bases. The V and J ends lost 3 bases and 9 bases, in that order; junction bases with no gene match: 16. This CDR3 has 17 residues. Germline-derived CDR1 and CDR2 are SGHNT and YENEEA.

V gene TRBV23-1 combines with J gene TRBJ1-4, with D tentatively TRBD1 (5 bases). TRBV23-1 is treated as an ORF (open reading frame) with a function not yet certain. This CDR3 contains 18 residues. V lost 7 bases to trimming and J lost 3 bases, with 24 bases between them. The CDR3 reads CASTQRTRRGRPNEKLFF. The CDR3 DNA is TGCGCCAGCACCCAAAGAACAAGGCGGGGGAGGCCTAATGAAAAACTGTTTTTT.

This clone occurred once. The rearrangement joins TRBV7-9 to TRBJ1-5; 9 bases fit TRBD1. The CDR3 length is 17 residues. V lost 5 bases and J lost 0; bases outside the gene matches: 8. Germline V lookup: CDR1 SEHNR, CDR2 FQNEAQ (reference sequence). In DNA, the CDR3 is TGTGCCAGCAGCCAACTCGACAGGGGGGATAGCAATCAGCCCCAGCATTTT. Protein product: CASSQLDRGDSNQPQHF.

The rearrangement joins TRBV24-1 to TRBJ2-1, with no clear D. Deletions cut 2 bases from V and 3 bases from J, with 10 bases between. The CDR3 runs to 15 residues. CDR1 is KGHDR and CDR2 is SFDVKD in the germline V gene. The CDR3 sequence: CATSDSSDNYNEQFF. As DNA, the CDR3 is TGTGCCACCAGTGATTCCTCAGACAACTACAATGAGCAGTTCTTC.

The chain uses TRBV28 and TRBJ2-3; the match to TRBD2 covers 9 bases. Germline V gives CDR1 MDHEN, CDR2 SYDVKM. V shed 5 bases, J shed 3 bases, and the junction held 3 bases outside the gene matches. This CDR3 is built from 14 residues. CDR3 protein: CASSPTSGTDTQYF. In nucleotides, the CDR3 is TGTGCCAGCAGTCCAACTAGCGGGACAGATACGCAGTATTTT. The entire variable domain, with the rest obtained from reference TRBV28 and TRBJ2-3, is as follows: DVKVTQSSRYLVKRTGEKVFLECVQDMDHENMFWYRQDPGLGLRLIYFSYDVKMKEKGDIPEGYSVSREKKERFSLILESASTNQTSMYLCASSPTSGTDTQYFGPGTRLTVL.

The genes are TRBV18 and TRBJ2-7; maybe TRBD1 (6 bases). The CDR3 is 14 amino acids. The V end lost 1 base, the J end lost 3 bases, and 10 bases lay between the germline ends. Germline V CDR1 and CDR2: KGHSH, LQKENI. The CDR3 protein is CASSPLEQGYEQYF. The CDR3, as DNA: TGTGCCAGCTCACCACTGGAACAGGGCTACGAGCAGTACTTC.

J is TRBJ1-6 and V is TRBV11-3, with no clear D. Germline V CDR1 and CDR2: SGHNT, YENEEA. The V gene lost 6 bases and the J gene lost 8 bases, with 11 bases spanning the gap. This CDR3 has 13 residues. CDR3 sequence (DNA): TGTGCCAGCAGATACGTTGGAGATTCACCCCTCCACTTT. As protein: CASRYVGDSPLHF.

This clone was seen a few times. The chain carries TRBV4-1 and TRBJ1-5; 11 bases align to TRBD1. The V and J ends lost 4 bases and 5 bases, in that order; junction bases with no gene match: 4. Germline V gene sequence: CDR1 MGHRA, CDR2 YSYEKL. The CDR3 has 15 residues. DNA of the CDR3: TGCGCCAGCAGCCGGGGACAGGGGGAATATCAGCCCCAGCATTTT. Amino acid sequence: CASSRGQGEYQPQHF.